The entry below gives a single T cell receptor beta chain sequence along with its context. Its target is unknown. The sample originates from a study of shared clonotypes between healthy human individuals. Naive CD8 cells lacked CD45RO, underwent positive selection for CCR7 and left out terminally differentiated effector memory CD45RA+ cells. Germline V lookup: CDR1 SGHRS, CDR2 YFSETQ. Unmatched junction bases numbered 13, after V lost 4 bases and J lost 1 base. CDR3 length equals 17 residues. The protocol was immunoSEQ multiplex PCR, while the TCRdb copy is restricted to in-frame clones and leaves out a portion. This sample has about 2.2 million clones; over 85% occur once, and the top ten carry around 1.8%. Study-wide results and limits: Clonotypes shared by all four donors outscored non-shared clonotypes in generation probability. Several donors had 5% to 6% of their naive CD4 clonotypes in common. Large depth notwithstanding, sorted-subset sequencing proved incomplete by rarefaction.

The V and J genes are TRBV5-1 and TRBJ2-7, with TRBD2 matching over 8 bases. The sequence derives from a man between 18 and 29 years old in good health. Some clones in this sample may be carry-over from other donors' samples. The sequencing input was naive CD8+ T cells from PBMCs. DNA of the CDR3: TGCGCCAGCAGCCCCGAGACTAGCGCCCCGTGGTCCTACGAGCAGTACTTC. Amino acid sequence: CASSPETSAPWSYEQYF.